What follows describes a single TCR beta chain. Its antigen is as yet unknown. Germline V gene data show CDR1 as LNHDA and CDR2 as SQIVND (reference sequence). Trimming pared 9 bases from V and 5 bases from J, leaving 14 bases between. The CDR3 has 13 amino acids. The data belong to a study of CD8+ T cells in alopecia areata. cDNA serving as the sequencing template came from extracted, reverse transcribed RNA. Using immunoSEQ multiplex PCR, the repertoire was profiled, and TCRdb retains in-frame clones only, with some absent. The repertoire has 20,000 to 30,000 clones, under 60% of them found once; the top ten carry around a third. Samples from alopecia areata patients were lesional scalp punch biopsies and peripheral blood. Regarding the study as a whole: Tissue-resident alphabeta T cells belonging to normal skin likewise get sequenced within scalp specimens.

The receptor comes from a human donor with alopecia areata. This chain joins TRBV19 and TRBJ2-1; no clear D. The sequencing input was NKG2D-high CD8+ T cells sorted from blood. The chain's CDR3 is CASSLIPNNEQFF. DNA of the CDR3: TGTGCCAGCTCACTTATACCTAACAATGAGCAGTTCTTC.